The T cell receptor (beta chain) described here comes from a study of T cells in Graves' hyperthyroidism and ophthalmopathy. Regions amplified from RNA transcripts were the TCR beta CDR3 regions. The HTBI primer set was used in a first-round RT-PCR of the TCR CDR3. One entry per CDR3 protein results from TCRdb running MiXCR on the multiplex PCR reads. The data hold about 500,000 distinct CDR3 sequences, with about 16% observed a single time. Patients with ophthalmopathy all had a Clinical Activity Score of at least 3, a NOSPECS grade of at least 4 and duration under 3 months. Used for diagnoses were clinical symptoms, serum thyroxine and TRAb, thyroid ultrasound and orbital computed tomography. CDR1 is SGHTA and CDR2 is FQGNSA in the germline V gene. The CDR3 extends over 15 amino acids. Regarding this clonotype: An end of the junction does not agree with germline; a read error may underlie this.

This chain connects TRBV7-2 to TRBJ2-1; TRBD2 might be the D (5 bases). Sequencing input: blood. The clonotype originates from a woman between 25 and 40 years old with Graves' ophthalmopathy. The CDR3 loop reads CASSFSVSSYNERFF. CDR3 nucleotides: TGTGCCAGCAGTTTTAGCGTGAGCTCCTACAATGAGCGGTTCTTC.